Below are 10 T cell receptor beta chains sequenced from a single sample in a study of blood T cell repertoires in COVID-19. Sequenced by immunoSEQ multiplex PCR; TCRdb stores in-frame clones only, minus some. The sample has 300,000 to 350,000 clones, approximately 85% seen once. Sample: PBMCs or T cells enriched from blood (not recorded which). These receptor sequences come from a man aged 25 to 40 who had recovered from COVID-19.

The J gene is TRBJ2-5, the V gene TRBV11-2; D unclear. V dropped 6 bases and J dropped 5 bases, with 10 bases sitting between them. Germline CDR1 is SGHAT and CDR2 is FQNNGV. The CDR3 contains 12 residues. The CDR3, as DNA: TGTGCCAGCAGTCATCCCGGGGAGACCCAGTACTTC. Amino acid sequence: CASSHPGETQYF.

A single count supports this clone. The chain's CDR3 is CASSLFSGGYQPQHF. DNA of the CDR3: TGTGCCAGCAGCTTGTTTTCGGGGGGTTACCAGCCCCAGCATTTT. V and J are TRBV7-8 and TRBJ1-5, with D tentatively TRBD1 (5 bases). Trimming removed 3 bases from V and 7 bases from J, with 16 bases in between. In germline, CDR1 is SGHVS, CDR2 FQNEAQ. The CDR3 length is 15 residues.

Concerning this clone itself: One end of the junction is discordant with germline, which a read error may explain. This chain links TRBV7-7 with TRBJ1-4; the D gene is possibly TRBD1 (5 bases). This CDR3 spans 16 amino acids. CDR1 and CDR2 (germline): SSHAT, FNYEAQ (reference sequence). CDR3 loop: CASSPHDSRTNEKLFF. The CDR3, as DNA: TGTGCTAGCAGCCCCCATGACAGCAGGACTAATGAAAAACTGTTTTTT.

CDR3 coding DNA: TGTGCCAGCAGCAAAGTCGCCCCGCATACAGACCTTAATCAGCCCCAGCATTTT. Amino acids: CASSKVAPHTDLNQPQHF. The chain links TRBV21-1 to TRBJ1-5; no DNA check was done on the table's D call, TRBD1. TRBV21-1 has pseudogene status. The CDR3 covers 18 residues.

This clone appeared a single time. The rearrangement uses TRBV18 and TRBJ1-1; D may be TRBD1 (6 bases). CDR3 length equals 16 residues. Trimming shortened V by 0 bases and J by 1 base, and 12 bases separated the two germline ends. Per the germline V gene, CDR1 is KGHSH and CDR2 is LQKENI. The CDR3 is CASSPPYPGENTEAFF. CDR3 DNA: TGTGCCAGCTCACCACCTTATCCAGGGGAGAACACTGAAGCTTTCTTT. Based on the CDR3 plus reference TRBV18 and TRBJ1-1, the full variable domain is NAGVMQNPRHLVRRRGQEARLRCSPMKGHSHVYWYRQLPEEGLKFMVYLQKENIIDESGMPKERFSAEFPKEGPSILRIQQVVRGDSAAYFCASSPPYPGENTEAFFGQGTRLTVV.

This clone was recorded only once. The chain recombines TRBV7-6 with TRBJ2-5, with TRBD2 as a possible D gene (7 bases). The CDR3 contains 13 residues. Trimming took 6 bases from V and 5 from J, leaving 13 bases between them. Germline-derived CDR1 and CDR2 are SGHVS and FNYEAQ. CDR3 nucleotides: TGTGCCAGCAGGGGAGGGACATTGGAGACCCAGTACTTC. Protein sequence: CASRGGTLETQYF.

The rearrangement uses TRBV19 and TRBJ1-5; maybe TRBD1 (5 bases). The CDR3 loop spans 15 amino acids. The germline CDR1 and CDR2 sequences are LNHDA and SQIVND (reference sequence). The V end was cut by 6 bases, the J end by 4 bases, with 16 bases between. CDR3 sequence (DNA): TGTGCCAGTAGCATCATGGGGGGTTCTAATCAGCCCCAGCATTTT. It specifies CASSIMGGSNQPQHF.

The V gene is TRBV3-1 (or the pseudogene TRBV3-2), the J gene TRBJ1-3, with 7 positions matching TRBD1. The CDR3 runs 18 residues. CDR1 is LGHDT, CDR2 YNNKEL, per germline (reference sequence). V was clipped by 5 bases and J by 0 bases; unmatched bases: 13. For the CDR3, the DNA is TGTGCCAGCAGCAAGGGCTTCGACAGGGCAGTCTCTGGAAACACCATATATTTT. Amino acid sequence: CASSKGFDRAVSGNTIYF.

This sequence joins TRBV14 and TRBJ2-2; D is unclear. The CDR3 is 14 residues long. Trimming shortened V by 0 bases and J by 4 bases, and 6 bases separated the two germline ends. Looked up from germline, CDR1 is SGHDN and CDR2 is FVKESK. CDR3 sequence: CASSQDHSTGELFF. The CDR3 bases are TGTGCCAGCAGCCAAGATCACAGCACCGGGGAGCTGTTTTTT.

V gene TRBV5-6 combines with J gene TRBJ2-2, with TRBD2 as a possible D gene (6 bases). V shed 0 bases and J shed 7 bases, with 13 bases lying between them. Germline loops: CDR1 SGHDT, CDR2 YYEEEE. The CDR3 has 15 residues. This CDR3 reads CASSLAGTPNGELFF. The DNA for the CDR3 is TGTGCCAGCAGCTTGGCCGGGACTCCAAACGGGGAGCTGTTTTTT. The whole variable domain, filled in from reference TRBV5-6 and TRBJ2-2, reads DAGVTQSPTHLIKTRGQQVTLRCSPKSGHDTVSWYQQALGQGPQFIFQYYEEEERQRGNFPDRFSGHQFPNYSSELNVNALLLGDSALYLCASSLAGTPNGELFFGEGSRLTVL.